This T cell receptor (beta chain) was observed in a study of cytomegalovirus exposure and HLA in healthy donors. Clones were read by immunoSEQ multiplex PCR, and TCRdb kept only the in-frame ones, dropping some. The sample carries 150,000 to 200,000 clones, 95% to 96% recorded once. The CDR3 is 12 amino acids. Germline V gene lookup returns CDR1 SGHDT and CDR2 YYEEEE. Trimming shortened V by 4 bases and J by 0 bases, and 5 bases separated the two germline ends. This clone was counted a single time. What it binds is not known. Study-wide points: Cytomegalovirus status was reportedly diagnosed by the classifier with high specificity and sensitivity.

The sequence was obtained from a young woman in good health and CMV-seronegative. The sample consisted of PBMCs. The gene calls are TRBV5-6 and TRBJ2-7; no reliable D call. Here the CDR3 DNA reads TGTGCCAGCAGCGAGAGCTCCTACGAGCAGTACTTC. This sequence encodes CASSESSYEQYF.